This TCR beta chain originates from a study of CD8+ T cells in alopecia areata. About the study: Treatment comprised oral tofacitinib, 5 to 10 mg twice daily, in treated patients. General observations from the study: TCRs were shared less clearly across patients than in mice, possibly for HLA-related reasons.

This clone is large (0.1 to 1%) in the sample. No antigen is known for it. Additional DNA sequences in this sample encode the identical CDR3. From alopecia areata patients, lesional scalp punch biopsies and peripheral blood were collected. In each case, RNA was isolated and then reverse transcribed into cDNA as the sequencing template. Assay: immunoSEQ multiplex PCR; the TCRdb copy retains only in-frame clones and omits some. Among about 56,000 clones, about 96% were seen once, and the ten largest hold approximately 24%. The CDR3 is 15 residues long. V was clipped by 5 bases and J by 4 bases; unmatched bases: 4. CDR1 is SGHVS, CDR2 FNYEAQ, per germline.

The chain couples TRBV7-6 to TRBJ2-1; TRBD2 aligns across 11 bases. This sequence was found in a human donor with alopecia areata. The sample consisted of CD8+ T cells sorted from blood, taken at week 0. The CDR3 loop reads CASSLTSGGYNEQFF. Written as DNA, the CDR3 is TGTGCCAGCAGCCTTACTAGCGGGGGTTACAATGAGCAGTTCTTC.